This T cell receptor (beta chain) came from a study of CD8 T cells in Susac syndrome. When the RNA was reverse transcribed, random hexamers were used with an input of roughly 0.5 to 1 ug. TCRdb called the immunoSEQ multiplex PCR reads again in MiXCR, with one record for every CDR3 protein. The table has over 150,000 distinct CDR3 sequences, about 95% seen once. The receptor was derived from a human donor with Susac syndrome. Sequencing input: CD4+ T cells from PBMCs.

CDR3 residues: CASSTSGTNTGELFF. The CDR3 DNA reads as TGTGCCAGCAGCACTAGCGGGACGAACACCGGGGAGCTGTTTTTT. V gene TRBV9 combines with J gene TRBJ2-2; 10 bases line up with TRBD2. This CDR3 comprises 15 residues. The trim removed 4 bases at V and 0 bases at J, leaving 0 bases unmatched. The germline gives CDR1 SGDLS, CDR2 YYNGEE.